These 13 T cell receptor beta chains share one sample of origin, sequenced in a study of CD8+ T cells in alopecia areata. It was cDNA, reverse transcribed from extracted RNA, that served as the sequencing template. Sequencing used immunoSEQ multiplex PCR; TCRdb keeps in-frame clones, though not all of them. Of 160,000 or so clones listed, approximately 70% are singletons. The sequencing used CD8+ T cells sorted from blood, collected at week 0. The receptor set was obtained from a human donor with alopecia areata.

V and J are TRBV6-5 and TRBJ2-4; the D gene is possibly TRBD1 (6 bases). The CDR3 contains 13 residues. Trimming pared 8 bases from V and 8 bases from J, leaving 16 bases between. From germline, CDR1 is MNHEY and CDR2 SVGAGI. CDR3 sequence: CASRDRKGDIQYF. In DNA, the CDR3 is TGTGCCAGCCGCGACAGGAAGGGGGACATTCAGTACTTC.

The gene calls are TRBV9 and TRBJ1-1; TRBD1 matches at 7 bases. The CDR3 runs 15 residues. The germline V gene has CDR1 SGDLS and CDR2 YYNGEE. J was trimmed by 4 bases and V by 3 bases; bases with no gene match: 9. CDR3 bases: TGTGCCAGCAGCGAGCCGGGACAGATTCGCACTGAAGCTTTCTTT. This sequence encodes CASSEPGQIRTEAFF. Full variable domain (remainder filled in from reference TRBV9 and TRBJ1-1): DSGVTQTPKHLITATGQRVTLRCSPRSGDLSVYWYQQSLDQGLQFLIQYYNGEERAKGNILERFSAQQFPDLHSELNLSSLELGDSALYFCASSEPGQIRTEAFFGQGTRLTVV.

J is TRBJ1-5 and V is TRBV7-9; D gene uncertain. Germline CDR1 is SEHNR and CDR2 is FQNEAQ (reference sequence). V lost 5 bases and J lost 8, with 13 bases in between. This CDR3 spans 13 amino acids. DNA of the CDR3: TGTGCCAGCAGCACTTCTGTGTCGGAGCCCCAGCATTTT. Protein product: CASSTSVSEPQHF.

The chain recombines TRBV2 with TRBJ1-2, with unresolved D. This CDR3 contains 15 residues. The ends were cut back, 3 bases at V and 8 bases at J, with 19 bases in the middle. The germline V gene encodes CDR1 SNHLY and CDR2 FYNNEI. The CDR3 DNA follows: TGTGCCAGCAGTGAGCGGCGGGCCCCCTTAGGCGGCTACACCTTC. Protein sequence: CASSERRAPLGGYTF. Looking up the rest from reference TRBV2 and TRBJ1-2 gives the full variable domain: EPEVTQTPSHQVTQMGQEVILRCVPISNHLYFYWYRQILGQKVEFLVSFYNNEISEKSEIFDDQFSVERPDGSNFTLKIRSTKLEDSAMYFCASSERRAPLGGYTFGSGTRLTVV.

The chain joins TRBV13 to TRBJ2-1, with TRBD2 matching over 14 bases. The CDR3 has 17 amino acids. CDR1 and CDR2 (germline): PRHDT, FYEKMQ (reference sequence). After removal of 5 bases from V and 4 bases from J, the junction contained 7 bases not matched to a gene. CDR3 in amino acids: CASSHGLAGGRYNEQFF. The CDR3 DNA sequence: TGTGCCAGCAGCCATGGACTAGCGGGGGGCCGTTACAATGAGCAGTTCTTC.

This rearrangement joins TRBV29-1 to TRBJ1-2, with a weak D call TRBD1 (5 bases). CDR1 is SQVTM, CDR2 ANQGSEA, per germline. Trimming removed 6 bases from V and 8 bases from J, with 22 bases in between. This CDR3 comprises 14 residues. The DNA of the CDR3 is TGCAGCGTCCCTTCGGAGGTCAGGGATCGGGGCTACACCTTC. It translates to CSVPSEVRDRGYTF.

With respect to this clone: This specimen includes other DNA sequences encoding the same CDR3. V is TRBV19 and J is TRBJ2-1; D is possibly TRBD2 (5 bases). Germline V CDR1 and CDR2: LNHDA, SQIVND (reference sequence). Deletions cut 0 bases from V and 3 bases from J, with 6 bases between. CDR3 length equals 14 residues. The CDR3: CASSIDRGYNEQFF. Here the CDR3 DNA reads TGTGCCAGTAGTATAGATCGGGGCTACAATGAGCAGTTCTTC.

The chain recombines TRBV4-2 with TRBJ2-5; TRBD2 matches 7 bases. The J segment lost 3 bases and the V segment lost 0 bases, leaving 4 bases of the junction unmatched. Germline CDR1 LGHNA, CDR2 YNFKEQ. The CDR3 sequence is 15 residues long. The CDR3 protein is CASSQDKAGEETQYF. The CDR3 coding sequence is TGTGCCAGCAGCCAAGATAAGGCGGGGGAAGAGACCCAGTACTTC.

V is TRBV20-1 and J is TRBJ2-1, with no clear D. The CDR3 extends over 11 amino acids. Germline-derived CDR1 and CDR2 are DFQATT and SNEGSKA (reference sequence). V was clipped by 3 bases and J by 5 bases, with 5 bases between them. The CDR3 nucleotides are TGCAGTGCTAGTAGGCACAATGAGCAGTTCTTC. Residues: CSASRHNEQFF.

The chain employs TRBV30 and TRBJ1-1, with D maybe TRBD1 (5 bases). The germline CDR1 and CDR2 sequences are GTSNPN and SVGIG (reference sequence). CDR3 length equals 14 residues. The germline V and J ends were trimmed by 3 bases and 2 bases, with 13 bases remaining between them. CDR3: CAWRGRTSNTEAFF. The CDR3 DNA is TGTGCCTGGAGGGGGCGGACGTCAAACACTGAAGCTTTCTTT.

In the case of this clone: A read error may account for a junction end that differs from germline. V gene TRBV7-7 combines with J gene TRBJ2-5; a weak D match, TRBD1 (6 bases). The germline gives CDR1 SSHAT, CDR2 FNYEAQ (reference sequence). This CDR3 spans 14 amino acids. CDR3 nucleotide sequence: TGTGCTAGCACCTTGGGGGCAGGGGATGAGACCCAGTACTTC. It yields the protein CASTLGAGDETQYF.

The chain recombines TRBV27 with TRBJ1-5, with D hard to call. The CDR3 extends over 15 amino acids. Trimming took off 7 bases at V and 3 bases at J, with 16 bases between the two ends. Germline CDR1 and CDR2: MNHEY and SMNVEV (reference sequence). The CDR3 DNA follows: TGTGCCAGCATGTCATTCGGTGGTGTCAATCAGCCCCAGCATTTT. This translates into CASMSFGGVNQPQHF.

V is TRBV19 and J is TRBJ2-2; 12 nucleotides line up with TRBD2. There are 15 residues in the CDR3. CDR1 and CDR2 from the germline V gene are LNHDA and SQIVND (reference sequence). Unmatched junction bases numbered 1, after V lost 3 bases and J lost 5 bases. The CDR3 DNA is TGTGCCAGTAGTATCGGACTAGCGGGGACCGGGGAGCTGTTTTTT. Residues: CASSIGLAGTGELFF.